The 23 T cell receptor beta chains in this list originate from one sample, sequenced in a study of blood T cell repertoires in COVID-19. Sequencing was performed with immunoSEQ multiplex PCR; in TCRdb, only in-frame clones are kept and a portion is missing. Of 250,000 to 300,000 clones listed, approximately 91% are singletons. The source material was PBMCs or T cells enriched from blood (not recorded which). The receptors here all came from a human donor in a cohort exposed to, infected with or recovered from COVID-19 (not recorded which). The donor label of this sample is uncertain.

This chain links TRBV2 with TRBJ2-1, with D perhaps TRBD1 (5 bases). This CDR3 contains 17 residues. Germline V gene lookup returns CDR1 SNHLY and CDR2 FYNNEI. Trimming pared 5 bases from V and 0 bases from J, leaving 17 bases between. The CDR3 sequence: CASSLNGHSSSYNEQFF. The CDR3 DNA is TGTGCCAGCAGTCTAAACGGACACTCGAGCTCCTACAATGAGCAGTTCTTC.

In regard to this clone: Within the sample, other DNA sequences also encode this same CDR3. The V call is TRBV18, the J call TRBJ2-5; D unresolved. Germline V CDR1 and CDR2: KGHSH, LQKENI. Trimming stripped 3 bases from V and 3 bases from J, with 2 bases between. There are 11 residues in the CDR3. The DNA for the CDR3 is TGTGCCAGCTCACCCAAAGAGACCCAGTACTTC. This sequence encodes CASSPKETQYF.

V gene TRBV5-1 combines with J gene TRBJ1-3; 8 positions agree with TRBD1. The CDR3 totals 17 residues. CDR1 and CDR2 (germline): SGHRS, YFSETQ. V shed 0 bases, J shed 0 bases, and the junction held 5 bases outside the gene matches. The CDR3 region is CASSLGGDRLSGNTIYF. The CDR3 DNA reads TGCGCCAGCAGCTTGGGTGGGGACAGGCTCTCTGGAAACACCATATATTTT.

The rearrangement joins TRBV2 to TRBJ2-3, with TRBD2 matching over 10 bases. Germline CDR1 SNHLY, CDR2 FYNNEI. With V trimmed by 10 bases and J by 0 bases, 16 bases remained unmatched. CDR3 length: 18 residues. CDR3 sequence reads: CAIILAGENPSSTDTQYF. CDR3 DNA: TGTGCCATAATCCTAGCGGGGGAAAACCCATCTAGCACAGATACGCAGTATTTT.

This sequence joins TRBV2 and TRBJ1-1, with D maybe TRBD1 (6 bases). The germline V and J ends were trimmed by 4 bases and 1 base, with 10 bases remaining between them. Germline V gene sequence: CDR1 SNHLY, CDR2 FYNNEI. The CDR3 runs 14 residues. The CDR3 reads CASSAMTGNTEAFF. CDR3 sequence (DNA): TGTGCCAGCAGTGCAATGACAGGGAACACTGAAGCTTTCTTT.

This sequence joins TRBV5-6 and TRBJ1-5; 7 nucleotides align to TRBD1. Trimming removed 0 bases from V and 6 bases from J; junction bases left unmatched: 6. This CDR3 is 15 amino acids long. Germline V gene sequence: CDR1 SGHDT, CDR2 YYEEEE. The chain's CDR3 is CASSLGGRGAQPQHF. In DNA form, the CDR3 reads TGTGCCAGCAGCTTGGGGGGCAGGGGGGCTCAGCCCCAGCATTTT.

The J gene is TRBJ1-1, the V gene TRBV27, with 9 bases aligning to TRBD1. CDR3 length equals 14 residues. Germline V gene data show CDR1 as MNHEY and CDR2 as SMNVEV (reference sequence). The V gene end was trimmed by 6 bases and the J gene end by 1 base; junction bases not matched to a gene: 3. CDR3 DNA: TGTGCCAGCAGCCGGACAGGGGCGAACACTGAAGCTTTCTTT. It codes for CASSRTGANTEAFF.

The rearrangement links TRBV29-1 to TRBJ2-1; 10 bases align to TRBD2. Germline V gene data show CDR1 as SQVTM and CDR2 as ANQGSEA. This CDR3 is 17 amino acids long. Trimming at V came to 3 bases and at J to 1 base, leaving 9 bases not matched to a gene. Here the CDR3 reads CSVDGAGGLWSYNEQFF. DNA for the CDR3: TGCAGCGTTGATGGAGCGGGGGGGCTATGGTCCTACAATGAGCAGTTCTTC.

This clone was observed once. J is TRBJ2-3 and V is TRBV20-1; no reliable D call. The CDR3 has 11 amino acids. The germline V gene encodes CDR1 DFQATT and CDR2 SNEGSKA (reference sequence). V dropped 3 bases and J dropped 6 bases, with 7 bases sitting between them. CDR3 residues: CSASPGDTQYF. CDR3 in DNA: TGCAGTGCTAGTCCTGGCGATACGCAGTATTTT.

The rearrangement joins TRBV4-1 to TRBJ2-7, with unresolved D. Germline V lookup: CDR1 MGHRA, CDR2 YSYEKL. There are 14 residues in the CDR3. V was shortened by 0 bases and J by 2 bases, with 8 bases between the two germline ends. CDR3 bases: TGCGCCAGCAGCCAAGATACGGGTCCCTACGAGCAGTACTTC. Its translation: CASSQDTGPYEQYF.

The chain has TRBV5-1 and TRBJ2-1, with 13 bases lining up with TRBD2. Germline trimming cut 9 bases from V and 2 bases from J; bases unmatched to any gene: 8. The germline V gene has CDR1 SGHRS and CDR2 YFSETQ. The CDR3 consists of 16 residues. CDR3 nucleotides: TGCGCCACCCACATCGGACTAGCGGGGGCCTACAATGAGCAGTTCTTC. Translation: CATHIGLAGAYNEQFF.

The chain recombines TRBV29-1 with TRBJ1-1, with 9 bases that match TRBD1. Per the germline V gene, CDR1 is SQVTM and CDR2 is ANQGSEA. This CDR3 spans 14 amino acids. The V and J ends lost 1 base and 7 bases, in that order; junction bases with no gene match: 7. CDR3 in DNA: TGCAGCGTTGAAGGGACGACAGGGGGGTTTGAAGCTTTCTTT. Its protein product is CSVEGTTGGFEAFF.

V usage is TRBV24-1 and J usage is TRBJ1-2, with TRBD1 matching over 7 bases. V lost 6 bases and J lost 4; bases outside the gene matches: 4. From germline, CDR1 is KGHDR and CDR2 SFDVKD. The CDR3 is 13 amino acids. CDR3 bases: TGTGCCACCAGTTCAACAGGGGCCTATGGCTACACCTTC. Its protein is CATSSTGAYGYTF.

The J gene is TRBJ1-3, the V gene TRBV6-5, with D perhaps TRBD1 (5 bases). Trimming removed 6 bases at V and 0 bases at J, with 9 bases between. CDR1 and CDR2 (germline): MNHEY, SVGAGI. The CDR3 sequence is 14 residues long. The CDR3 DNA sequence: TGTGCCAGCAGGCGGGGGAGCTCTGGAAACACCATATATTTT. This translates into CASRRGSSGNTIYF.

V is TRBV7-9 and J is TRBJ1-2; no definite D call. Germline CDR1 SEHNR, CDR2 FQNEAQ (reference sequence). Trimming left V 1 base short and J 3 bases short, with 6 bases between. The CDR3 contains 13 residues. DNA of the CDR3: TGTGCCAGCAGCTTAGTGGCAGACTATGGCTACACCTTC. This translates into CASSLVADYGYTF.

This chain links TRBV5-6 with TRBJ2-1; 10 nucleotides agree with TRBD2. The germline V gene encodes CDR1 SGHDT and CDR2 YYEEEE. V lost 2 bases to trimming and J lost 8 bases; unmatched junction nucleotides: 7. This CDR3 contains 15 residues. The CDR3 bases are TGTGCCAGCAGCTTTATAGCGGGGGGATTATATGAGCAGTTCTTC. Its translation: CASSFIAGGLYEQFF.

The gene calls are TRBV7-3 and TRBJ2-2; 9 bases agree with TRBD2. In germline, CDR1 is SGHTA, CDR2 FQGTGA. This CDR3 contains 15 residues. Trimming cost V 1 base and J 7 bases; bases outside gene matches: 4. The CDR3 DNA reads TGTGCCAGCAGCTTAAATAGCGGGGGTATCGGGGAGCTGTTTTTT. Translation: CASSLNSGGIGELFF.

This sequence joins TRBV7-2 and TRBJ1-6, with D tentatively TRBD1 (6 bases). This CDR3 is built from 15 residues. V was trimmed by 5 bases and J by 4 bases, leaving 12 bases between them. Germline V gene lookup returns CDR1 SGHTA and CDR2 FQGNSA. The CDR3: CASSLTGKYNSPLHF. Here the CDR3 DNA reads TGTGCCAGCAGCCTCACAGGGAAATATAATTCACCCCTCCACTTT.

The V and J genes are TRBV5-1 and TRBJ1-2; D is ambiguous. This CDR3 is 12 amino acids long. In germline, CDR1 is SGHRS, CDR2 YFSETQ. Trimming took 3 bases from V and 8 from J, leaving 11 bases between them. CDR3 in amino acids: CASSYAYEGYTF. The DNA of the CDR3 is TGCGCCAGCAGCTACGCTTACGAGGGCTACACCTTC.

The V and J genes are TRBV7-2 and TRBJ2-5; 9 nucleotides line up with TRBD1. The V gene end was trimmed by 1 base and the J gene end by 5 bases; junction bases not matched to a gene: 11. Germline CDR1 reads SGHTA; CDR2 reads FQGNSA. This CDR3 spans 17 amino acids. The CDR3 region is CASSLGAPGQGGETQYF. CDR3 DNA sequence: TGTGCCAGCAGCTTAGGGGCTCCGGGACAGGGCGGCGAGACCCAGTACTTC.

The rearrangement joins TRBV6-1 to TRBJ2-2; 12 nucleotides agree with TRBD2. The CDR3 runs to 16 residues. After removal of 4 bases from V and 7 bases from J, the junction contained 7 bases not matched to a gene. The germline V gene encodes CDR1 MNHNS and CDR2 SASEGT. The CDR3 reads CASSALAGGSSGELFF. CDR3 sequence (DNA): TGTGCCAGCAGTGCCCTAGCGGGGGGGAGTAGCGGGGAGCTGTTTTTT.

V gene TRBV2 combines with J gene TRBJ1-1, with D possibly matching TRBD1 (5 bases). Trimming removed 5 bases from V and 1 base from J, with 11 bases in between. The CDR3 contains 14 residues. Germline lookup yields CDR1 SNHLY and CDR2 FYNNEI. The DNA of the CDR3 is TGTGCCAGCAGTCACGATGGGGCGAACACTGAAGCTTTCTTT. It is translated as CASSHDGANTEAFF.

The chain employs TRBV19 and TRBJ1-1, with 7 bases identical to TRBD1. V lost 4 bases to trimming and J lost 2 bases; unmatched junction nucleotides: 16. Germline CDR1 LNHDA, CDR2 SQIVND (reference sequence). There are 18 residues in the CDR3. CDR3 sequence reads: CASSTPLLLGQLNTEAFF. The CDR3 DNA is TGTGCCAGTAGTACCCCCCTACTTCTGGGACAGCTAAACACTGAAGCTTTCTTT.